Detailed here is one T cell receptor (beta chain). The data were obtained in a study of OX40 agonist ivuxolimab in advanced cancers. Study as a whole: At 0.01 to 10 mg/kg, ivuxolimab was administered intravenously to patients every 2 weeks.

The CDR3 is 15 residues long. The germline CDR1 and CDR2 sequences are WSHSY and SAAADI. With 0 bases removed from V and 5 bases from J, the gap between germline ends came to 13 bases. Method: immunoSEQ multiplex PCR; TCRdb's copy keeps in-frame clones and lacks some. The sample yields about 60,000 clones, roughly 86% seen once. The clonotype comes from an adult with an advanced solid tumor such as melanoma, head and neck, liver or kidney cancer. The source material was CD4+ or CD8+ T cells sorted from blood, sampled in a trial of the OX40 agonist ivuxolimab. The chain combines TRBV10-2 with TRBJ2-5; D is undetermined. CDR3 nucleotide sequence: TGCGCCAGCAGTGAGTCGCGGTACCCCCCGGAGACCCAGTACTTC. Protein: CASSESRYPPETQYF.